The clone carrying this T cell receptor (beta chain) occurred a few times. What it binds is not known. Germline CDR1 and CDR2: SGHDN and FVKESK. This CDR3 is built from 14 residues. V lost 0 bases and J lost 5, with 10 bases in between. The entry originates in a study of blood T cells in healthy people across ages. Study outcomes and limitations: Possibly, changes in expanded clonotypes were confounded because donor CMV status was unknown.

Sample-barcoded 5' priming and a J-beta primer mix drove a second PCR of about 6 to 12 cycles. TCRdb re-called the 5' RACE reads through MiXCR, storing one row per CDR3 protein. This sample has 800,000 to 950,000 distinct CDR3 sequences, with approximately 32% found just once. These data also featured in a second study, about T cells of mothers and their children. That investigation notes: A few healthy Caucasian mothers and their six children were the donors. Every mother produced more than 9.5 million TCR beta CDR3 reads, whereas every child provided about 3 million. Slightly higher, non-significant overlap characterized related mother-child pairs relative to unrelated pairs.

The receptor was derived from a woman aged 40 to 50 in good health. What was sequenced was blood. V is TRBV14 and J is TRBJ2-5; D gene uncertain. DNA of the CDR3: TGTGCCAGCAGCCAAGAAGATGGTTGGGAGACCCAGTACTTC. It specifies CASSQEDGWETQYF.